The present TCR beta chain was sequenced within a study of neoadjuvant anti-PD-1 for oral cavity cancer. TCRdb's copy holds only in-frame clones and misses some; the assay was immunoSEQ multiplex PCR. The sample carries under 10,000 clones, more than 70% recorded once. This CDR3 has 14 residues. CDR1 SGHTA and CDR2 FQGNSA come from the germline V gene. V lost 4 bases, J lost 8 bases, and 10 bases stayed unmatched. This sample's time point: after neoadjuvant nivolumab, at surgical resection. This sequence joins TRBV7-2 and TRBJ1-2; the match to TRBD1 covers 7 bases. Sequenced material: PBMCs, taken after nivolumab (anti-PD-1) treatment. The sequence was collected from a person aged 35-79 years with oral cavity squamous cell carcinoma. As DNA, the CDR3 is TGTGCCAGCAGCTCTTGGGACAGCTTGGGGGGCTACACCTTC. Its protein is CASSSWDSLGGYTF.